The entry below describes one T cell receptor beta chain. Its antigen is undetermined. Naive CD8 cells comprised CD45RO-negative, CCR7-positively selected cells, excluding terminally differentiated effector memory CD45RA+ cells. The record originates from a study of shared clonotypes between healthy human individuals. This CDR3 is 12 amino acids long. Germline CDR1 SGHVS, CDR2 FQNEAQ. Trimming cost V 7 bases and J 1 base, with 7 bases left between them. Several immunoSEQ plates received, in even portions, the genomic DNA of each subset. Method: immunoSEQ multiplex PCR; TCRdb's copy keeps in-frame clones and lacks some. The sample shows under 2,000,000 clones, about 94% of them seen only once. General observations from the study: Only blood underwent sampling, and tissue repertoires likely differ. Some clonotypes were shared by all four sorted-subset donors, while others were not shared. The non-shared ones had lower generation probabilities than the shared ones.

The sequencing input was naive CD8+ T cells sorted from blood. The chain employs TRBV7-8 and TRBJ1-1; D is uncertain. This receptor was taken from a man between 18 and 29 years old in good health. CDR3 sequence: CASTPGNTEAFF. The CDR3 region has the DNA TGTGCCAGCACACCAGGGAACACTGAAGCTTTCTTT. The full variable domain, its missing parts supplied by reference TRBV7-8 and TRBJ1-1, is GAGVSQSPRYKVAKRGQDVALRCDPISGHVSLFWYQQALGQGPEFLTYFQNEAQLDKSGLPSDRFFAERPEGSVSTLKIQRTQQEDSAVYLCASTPGNTEAFFGQGTRLTVV.